The clone carrying this TCR beta chain was seen repeatedly, ten times or more. Its specificity is not known. The length of the CDR3 is 12 residues. The ends were cut back, 6 bases at V and 4 bases at J, with 13 bases in the middle. Germline V lookup: CDR1 SQVTM, CDR2 ANQGSEA. These data belong to a study of molecular identifiers for immune sequencing clone quantification. As for the study in general: Replicate experiments divided RNA from roughly 20,000 or 100,000 naive CD8 cells into five parts and sequenced four.

In the sort, naive CD8 T cells were defined as CD8+CD4-CCR7+CD45RA+. General study findings and limits: Clones above 20 RNA copies contained over 98% of effector molecules and under 1% of naive molecules.

Methods described previously were used for bulk TCR libraries, and listed TCR primers were applied. From the PCR reads, TCRdb called clonotypes with MiXCR, one entry per CDR3 protein. The data contain about 500,000 distinct CDR3 sequences, 20% to 25% of them singletons. The receptor was isolated from a human donor in good health. Some libraries in this study had Jurkat cell RNA spiked in. Sequenced material: naive CD8+ T cells from blood, with Jurkat cell RNA spiked in. Subset here: FACS-sorted CD8+CD4-CCR7+CD45RA+ naive T cells. This chain links TRBV29-1 with TRBJ2-7; D call uncertain. The CDR3 reads CSVIYDTYEQYF. DNA for the CDR3: TGCAGCGTCATATACGACACTTACGAGCAGTACTTC.